A single sample is the source of the 19 T cell receptor beta chains below, sequenced in a study of Graves' ophthalmopathy and Graves' hyperthyroidism. RNA transcripts yielded amplified TCR beta CDR3 regions. First-round RT-PCR with HTBI primers preceded a second-round multiplex PCR. TCRdb re-derived calls from the multiplex PCR reads in MiXCR, one entry per CDR3 protein. The table has approximately 1.2 million distinct CDR3 sequences, roughly two fifths seen once. The sample was peripheral blood or thyroid tissue (not recorded which). These receptors were obtained from an adult man with Graves' hyperthyroidism.

This clonotype was recorded once. V gene TRBV25-1 combines with J gene TRBJ2-7, with D perhaps assigned TRBD1 or TRBD2 (5 bases each). V lost 3 bases and J 2 bases, leaving 20 bases between the germline ends. This CDR3 comprises 17 residues. Germline-derived CDR1 and CDR2 are MGHDK and SYGVNS. CDR3 DNA sequence: TGTGCCAGCAGTGATTGGGCTAGCTGGGACGGGACCTACGAGCAGTACTTC. It translates to CASSDWASWDGTYEQYF.

This clonotype showed up many times. The V and J genes are TRBV7-2 and TRBJ2-5, with D unresolved. Germline CDR1 and CDR2: SGHTA and FQGNSA. The CDR3 runs to 15 residues. Between the trimmed V and J ends, which lost 3 bases and 0 bases, there was a span of 11 bases. CDR3 in amino acids: CASSFGPQDQETQYF. The CDR3, as DNA: TGTGCCAGCAGCTTCGGGCCTCAAGACCAAGAGACCCAGTACTTC.

The chain employs TRBV7-2 and TRBJ1-4, with 7 bases aligning to TRBD1. CDR1 SGHTA and CDR2 FQGNSA come from the germline V gene. This CDR3 spans 14 amino acids. V lost 5 bases and J lost 5; bases outside the gene matches: 5. The CDR3 DNA follows: TGTGCCAGCAGCCCGGACAGGTGGAATGAAAAACTGTTTTTT. Protein product: CASSPDRWNEKLFF.

This rearrangement joins TRBV7-3 to TRBJ1-1; D not certain. CDR3 length: 13 residues. The V and J ends lost 6 bases and 4 bases respectively, with 12 bases between them. CDR1 and CDR2 (germline): SGHTA, FQGTGA. CDR3 sequence reads: CASRRVAGTEAFF. In nucleotides, the CDR3 is TGTGCCAGCAGGAGAGTCGCTGGCACTGAAGCTTTCTTT.

The rearrangement joins TRBV11-2 to TRBJ2-7, with 8 nucleotides matching TRBD2. The V and J ends lost 3 bases and 6 bases, in that order; junction bases with no gene match: 10. The CDR3 runs 15 residues. Germline V gene data show CDR1 as SGHAT and CDR2 as FQNNGV. The CDR3 region has the DNA TGTGCCAGCAGCTTGTCTCTTCTAGCGGGTTTCGAGCAGTACTTC. Amino acid sequence: CASSLSLLAGFEQYF. The full variable domain, in which reference TRBV11-2 and TRBJ2-7 provide the parts outside the CDR3, is EAGVAQSPRYKIIEKRQSVAFWCNPISGHATLYWYQQILGQGPKLLIQFQNNGVVDDSQLPKDRFSAERLKGVDSTLKIQPAKLEDSAVYLCASSLSLLAGFEQYFGPGTRLTVT.

This clonotype has at least ten counts. V is TRBV2 and J is TRBJ2-7; TRBD1 is a possible D gene (6 bases). Germline CDR1 and CDR2: SNHLY and FYNNEI. Trimming removed 4 bases from V and 4 bases from J, with 17 bases in between. The CDR3 totals 15 residues. In nucleotides, the CDR3 is TGTGCCAGCAGTGCCAACAGGGTGGCGCTTTACGAGCAGTACTTC. This sequence encodes CASSANRVALYEQYF.

This clonotype was observed at least ten times. The J gene is TRBJ2-5, the V gene TRBV19, with TRBD2 matching over 13 bases. V shed 1 base and J 5 bases; nucleotides not matched to a gene: 7. The CDR3 is 17 residues long. Germline assignment: CDR1 LNHDA and CDR2 SQIVND (reference sequence). CDR3 region: CASSIVGLAGAVETQYF. In DNA, the CDR3 is TGTGCCAGTAGTATAGTTGGACTAGCGGGAGCCGTTGAGACCCAGTACTTC. Together with reference TRBV19 and TRBJ2-5, the CDR3 gives the full variable domain: DGGITQSPKYLFRKEGQNVTLSCEQNLNHDAMYWYRQDPGQGLRLIYYSQIVNDFQKGDIAEGYSVSREKKESFPLTVTSAQKNPTAFYLCASSIVGLAGAVETQYFGPGTRLLVL.

This clonotype was seen ten or more times. The V and J genes are TRBV2 and TRBJ1-4, with D maybe TRBD1 (6 bases). CDR3 length equals 15 residues. V shed 2 bases and J shed 4 bases, with 11 bases lying between them. Germline V gene data show CDR1 as SNHLY and CDR2 as FYNNEI. The CDR3 coding sequence is TGTGCCAGCAGTGAATCCCCAGGGGTTAATGAAAAACTGTTTTTT. Translation gives CASSESPGVNEKLFF.

This clonotype was seen more than once but under ten times. The rearrangement joins TRBV2 to TRBJ1-1; D call uncertain. V was shortened by 3 bases and J by 6 bases, with 8 bases between the two germline ends. The CDR3 consists of 12 residues. Germline V gives CDR1 SNHLY, CDR2 FYNNEI. For the CDR3, the DNA is TGTGCCAGCAGTGAGAGGGTCTCTGAAGCTTTCTTT. Translating it yields CASSERVSEAFF.

This clonotype was counted between two and nine times. CDR3 sequence reads: CASSQESGVLETQYF. The DNA of the CDR3 is TGTGCCAGCAGCCAAGAAAGCGGGGTTTTGGAGACCCAGTACTTC. This sequence joins TRBV3-1 and TRBJ2-5, with 7 positions matching TRBD2. J lost 5 bases, V lost 0 bases, and 6 bases had no gene match. The CDR3 is 15 residues long. Germline loops: CDR1 LGHDT, CDR2 YNNKEL (reference sequence).

The rearrangement links TRBV20-1 to TRBJ1-1; the match to TRBD1 covers 9 bases. V dropped 3 bases and J dropped 8; count of bases not matched to a gene: 4. This CDR3 has 12 residues. CDR1 and CDR2 (germline): DFQATT, SNEGSKA (reference sequence). This chain's CDR3 is CSARITGGEAFF. Written as DNA, the CDR3 is TGCAGTGCTAGGATTACAGGGGGCGAAGCTTTCTTT.

This clonotype showed up many times. The V gene is TRBV2, the J gene TRBJ1-5; tentatively, D is TRBD1 (5 bases). Germline V gene lookup returns CDR1 SNHLY and CDR2 FYNNEI. The CDR3 covers 13 residues. V was shortened by 6 bases and J by 2 bases, with 8 bases between the two germline ends. For the CDR3, the DNA is TGTGCCAGCAGGGGGACGGGCAATCAGCCCCAGCATTTT. Protein product: CASRGTGNQPQHF.

V is TRBV7-9 and J is TRBJ1-5; 8 positions match TRBD1. This CDR3 region has 14 residues. V shed 5 bases, J shed 4 bases, and the junction held 4 bases outside the gene matches. Germline assignment: CDR1 SEHNR and CDR2 FQNEAQ (reference sequence). CDR3 protein: CASSRDRTNQPQHF. The CDR3 coding sequence is TGTGCCAGCAGCCGGGACAGGACGAATCAGCCCCAGCATTTT.

This clonotype turned up a few times. The rearrangement links TRBV20-1 to TRBJ2-2, with D perhaps assigned TRBD1 or TRBD2 (6 bases each). Germline CDR1 is DFQATT and CDR2 is SNEGSKA (reference sequence). This CDR3 has 14 amino acids. Trimming took off 3 bases at V and 7 bases at J, with 15 bases between the two ends. The CDR3 loop is CSASEGGLGGELFF. CDR3 in DNA: TGCAGTGCTAGCGAAGGGGGGCTCGGCGGGGAGCTGTTTTTT.

This clonotype was detected only a few times. The chain carries TRBV28 and TRBJ1-6; 11 bases fit TRBD1. Unmatched junction bases numbered 3, after V lost 3 bases and J lost 8 bases. CDR1 is MDHEN and CDR2 is SYDVKM in the germline V gene. CDR3 length equals 15 residues. The CDR3 region is CASSFRDRGDSPLHF. The CDR3 nucleotides read TGTGCCAGCAGTTTCCGGGACAGGGGGGATTCACCCCTCCACTTT.

This clonotype has just one count. The rearrangement links TRBV19 to TRBJ2-7, with D perhaps matching TRBD1 (6 bases). The V gene's germline CDR1 is LNHDA and CDR2 SQIVND (reference sequence). This CDR3 has 13 amino acids. The V and J ends lost 0 bases and 4 bases respectively, with 7 bases between them. This CDR3 is CASSIEDRYEQYF. DNA for the CDR3: TGTGCCAGTAGTATAGAAGACAGGTACGAGCAGTACTTC.

This clonotype came up many times. The rearrangement links TRBV24-1 to TRBJ2-6; 7 nucleotides align to TRBD1. CDR1 is KGHDR and CDR2 is SFDVKD in the germline V gene. Trimming removed 9 bases from V and 0 bases from J; junction bases left unmatched: 13. The CDR3 extends over 18 amino acids. The CDR3 region is CATSHVDRTLSGANVLTF. The CDR3 DNA reads as TGTGCCACCTCACACGTGGACAGGACCCTCTCTGGGGCCAACGTCCTGACTTTC.

This chain links TRBV7-3 with TRBJ1-2; 9 bases agree with TRBD1. In germline, CDR1 is SGHTA, CDR2 FQGTGA. This CDR3 has 17 amino acids. V shed 5 bases, J shed 4 bases, and the junction held 14 bases outside the gene matches. The CDR3 DNA reads TGTGCCAGCAGCCCAGGACAGGGGAAGGCGGGGGCCTATGGCTACACCTTC. Protein: CASSPGQGKAGAYGYTF.

The CDR3 nucleotides are TGTGCCAGCGATGACAGTTCCAATCAGCCCCAGCATTTT. Residues: CASDDSSNQPQHF. The chain couples TRBV6-1 to TRBJ1-5; TRBD1 is a possible D gene (5 bases). This CDR3 region has 13 residues. The V gene lost 8 bases and the J gene lost 3 bases, with 11 bases spanning the gap. Germline V gene lookup returns CDR1 MNHNS and CDR2 SASEGT.